A single sample gave rise to the 11 T cell receptor beta chains below, sequenced in a study of Tregs in tolerant kidney transplant recipients. Some clones are missing from TCRdb's copy, which holds only in-frame ones; the method was immunoSEQ multiplex PCR. In total, the table holds around 48,000 clones. Sequences were derived from CD4+ T cells from blood, sampled before the transplant. The source of these receptors is a human donor who received a combined kidney and bone marrow transplant.

Comments on this clone: The CDR3 end is not reached by the read, which stops 3 residues before it; the germline J gene fills it in. The chain joins TRBV7-8 to TRBJ2-1; the match to TRBD2 covers 8 bases. Trimming removed 5 bases from V and 2 bases from J; junction bases left unmatched: 5. CDR3 length equals 15 residues. In germline, CDR1 is SGHVS, CDR2 FQNEAQ. CDR3 sequence reads: CASSHSGIAYNEQFF. The sequenced part of the CDR3 DNA is TGTGCCAGCAGCCATAGCGGGATAGCCTACAATGAG.

Notes on this clone: The read ends 3 residues before the CDR3 terminus; that terminus is restored from the germline J gene. The chain is built from TRBV10-3 and TRBJ1-1; D is undetermined. The V and J ends lost 2 bases and 4 bases respectively, with 17 bases between them. Germline CDR1 is ENHRY and CDR2 is SYGVKD. This CDR3 is 16 amino acids long. The sequenced CDR3 bases are TGTGCCATCAGTGAGACTAGCCAGACCGAGGGCACTGAA. Encoded protein: CAISETSQTEGTE. The whole CDR3 sequence reads CAISETSQTEGTEAFF.

A word on this clone: Mismatch with germline at one junction end may stem from a read error. The read terminates 3 residues before the CDR3 end, so the remaining end is supplied by the germline J gene. The chain has TRBV18 and TRBJ2-3, with 7 bases that match TRBD1. The length of the CDR3 is 15 residues. Per the germline V gene, CDR1 is KGHSH and CDR2 is LQKENI. The CDR3 reads CASSPPGQTTDTQYF. CDR3 DNA (partial): TGTGCCAGCTCTCCACCGGGACAGACGACAGATACG.

With regard to this clone: The read ends 3 residues before the CDR3 terminus; that terminus is restored from the germline J gene. The chain carries TRBV11-3 and TRBJ2-1, with TRBD2 identical over 9 bases. There are 15 residues in the CDR3. Germline loops: CDR1 SGHNT, CDR2 YENEEA. The sequenced part of the CDR3 DNA is TGTGCAAGTCGCTTAATAGCGGGAGATTACAATGAG. This sequence encodes CASRLIAGDYNE. The full-length CDR3 reads as CASRLIAGDYNEQFF.

Concerning this clone: The read ends 3 residues before the CDR3 terminus; that terminus is restored from the germline J gene. This sequence joins TRBV29-1 and TRBJ2-7; maybe TRBD1 (5 bases). CDR1 is SQVTM and CDR2 is ANQGSEA in the germline V gene. Between the trimmed V and J ends, which lost 4 bases and 0 bases, there was a span of 10 bases. The CDR3 is 13 residues long. The part of the CDR3 DNA that was read is TGCAGCGTTGTTCAGGGAAACTCCTACGAG. Translated, it gives CSVVQGNSYE. The full CDR3 is CSVVQGNSYEQYF.

Comments on this clone: The read falls 3 residues short of the CDR3 end, and the missing part is taken from the germline J gene. The chain uses TRBV7-7 and TRBJ2-1; D gene ambiguous. Per the germline V gene, CDR1 is SSHAT and CDR2 is FNYEAQ (reference sequence). The V end lost 2 bases, the J end lost 5 bases, and 10 bases lay between the germline ends. The CDR3 is 14 residues long. The CDR3 protein is CASSLQDQDNEQFF. CDR3 DNA (partial): TGTGCCAGCAGCTTACAAGACCAGGACAATGAG.

Worth noting for this clone: The read terminates 3 residues ahead of where the CDR3 ends, so the germline J gene completes it. The genes are TRBV19 and TRBJ2-7, with 8 bases fitting TRBD1. Germline V gives CDR1 LNHDA, CDR2 SQIVND (reference sequence). This CDR3 spans 15 amino acids. V was pared by 3 bases and J by 0 bases, with 4 bases of the junction left unmatched. The CDR3 is CASSIDRGNSYEQYF. Partial CDR3 DNA: TGTGCCAGTAGTATCGACAGGGGTAACTCCTACGAG.

About this clone: The read falls 3 residues short of the CDR3 end, and the missing part is taken from the germline J gene. The V and J genes are TRBV19 and TRBJ2-2; 13 bases match TRBD2. The CDR3 runs to 17 residues. CDR1 is LNHDA, CDR2 SQIVND, per germline (reference sequence). V shed 1 base, J shed 7 bases, and the junction held 6 bases outside the gene matches. The part of the CDR3 DNA that was read is TGTGCCAGTAGTATAGTCCCGGGACTAGCGGGGAACGGGGAG. It encodes CASSIVPGLAGNGE. The whole CDR3 protein reads CASSIVPGLAGNGELFF.

About this clone: The CDR3 end is not reached by the read, which stops 3 residues before it; the germline J gene fills it in. V is TRBV20-1 and J is TRBJ2-3, with 7 bases fitting TRBD2. The V segment lost 3 bases and the J segment 1 base; nucleotides outside the gene matches: 4. Per the germline V gene, CDR1 is DFQATT and CDR2 is SNEGSKA (reference sequence). This CDR3 is 14 amino acids long. Partial CDR3 DNA: TGCAGTGCTAGTGTAACTAGCGGCACAGATACG. Protein sequence: CSASVTSGTDT. The entire CDR3 is CSASVTSGTDTQYF.

Worth noting for this clone: Read data end 3 residues before the CDR3 end; the end is taken from the germline J gene. The chain links TRBV20-1 to TRBJ2-4, with 8 nucleotides matching TRBD1. CDR3 length: 16 amino acids. Looked up from germline, CDR1 is DFQATT and CDR2 is SNEGSKA (reference sequence). The J segment lost 6 bases and the V segment lost 0 bases, leaving 10 bases of the junction unmatched. The DNA read from the CDR3 is TGCAGTGCTAGAGATACGGGCAGGGGGCTGAGAAACATT. It yields the protein CSARDTGRGLRNI. The whole CDR3 protein reads CSARDTGRGLRNIQYF.

With respect to this clone: With the read ending 3 residues before the CDR3 end, the germline J gene is used to fill in that end. The chain has TRBV20-1 and TRBJ2-7; TRBD1 might be the D (5 bases). The V end lost 0 bases, the J end lost 3 bases, and 9 bases lay between the germline ends. Germline CDR1 DFQATT, CDR2 SNEGSKA (reference sequence). The CDR3 totals 13 residues. CDR3 DNA (partial): TGCAGTGCTAGAGATGACAGCAACTACGAG. Translating gives CSARDDSNYE. The whole CDR3 protein is CSARDDSNYEQYF.